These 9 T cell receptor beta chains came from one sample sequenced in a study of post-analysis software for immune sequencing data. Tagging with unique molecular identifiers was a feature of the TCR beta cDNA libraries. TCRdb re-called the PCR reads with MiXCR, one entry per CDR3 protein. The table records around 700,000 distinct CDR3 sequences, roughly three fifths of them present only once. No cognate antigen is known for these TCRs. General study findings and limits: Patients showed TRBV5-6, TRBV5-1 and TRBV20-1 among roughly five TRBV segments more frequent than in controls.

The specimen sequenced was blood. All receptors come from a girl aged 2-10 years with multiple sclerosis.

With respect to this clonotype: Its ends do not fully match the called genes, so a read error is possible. The DNA of the CDR3 is TGTGCCGGCAGTTACTCCAGGGACAGTTTCGAGCAGTACTTC. Translating gives CAGSYSRDSFEQYF. The V and J genes are TRBV6-5 and TRBJ2-7, with 7 bases that match TRBD1. The germline V gene has CDR1 MNHEY and CDR2 SVGAGI. This CDR3 has 14 amino acids.

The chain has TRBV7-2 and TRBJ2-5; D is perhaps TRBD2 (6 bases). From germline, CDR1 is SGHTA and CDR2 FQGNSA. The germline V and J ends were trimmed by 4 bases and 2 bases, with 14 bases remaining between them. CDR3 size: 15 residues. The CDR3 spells CASSWSAGPQETQYF. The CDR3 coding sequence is TGTGCCAGCAGCTGGAGTGCGGGGCCACAAGAGACCCAGTACTTC.

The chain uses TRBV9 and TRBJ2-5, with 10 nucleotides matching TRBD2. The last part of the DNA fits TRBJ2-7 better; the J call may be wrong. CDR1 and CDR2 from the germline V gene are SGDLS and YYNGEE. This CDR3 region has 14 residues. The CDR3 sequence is CASSVGLAGYEQYF. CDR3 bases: TGTGCCAGCAGCGTAGGACTAGCGGGCTACGAGCAGTACTTC.

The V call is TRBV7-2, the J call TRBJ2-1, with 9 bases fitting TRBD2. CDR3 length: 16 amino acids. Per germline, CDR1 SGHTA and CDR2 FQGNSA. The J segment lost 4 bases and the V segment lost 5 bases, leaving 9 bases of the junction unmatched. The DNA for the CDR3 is TGTGCCAGCAGCAAGAAGTCTACTAGCGGGTACAATGAGCAGTTCTTC. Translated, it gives CASSKKSTSGYNEQFF.

CDR3 DNA sequence: TGTGCCAGTTATGAACTGGGACGTGAGCAGTTCTTC. As protein: CASYELGREQFF. The rearrangement joins TRBV2 to TRBJ2-1, with D perhaps given as TRBD1 or TRBD2 (5 bases each). This CDR3 region has 12 residues. The germline gives CDR1 SNHLY, CDR2 FYNNEI. V gave up 9 bases and J gave up 9 bases, with 15 bases separating them.

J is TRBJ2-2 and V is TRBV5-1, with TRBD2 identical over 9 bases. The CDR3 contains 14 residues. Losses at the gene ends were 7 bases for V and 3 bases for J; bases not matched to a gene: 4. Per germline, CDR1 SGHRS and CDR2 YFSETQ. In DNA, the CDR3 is TGCGCCAGCTGGGGACTAGCCGACACCGGGGAGCTGTTTTTT. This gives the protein CASWGLADTGELFF.

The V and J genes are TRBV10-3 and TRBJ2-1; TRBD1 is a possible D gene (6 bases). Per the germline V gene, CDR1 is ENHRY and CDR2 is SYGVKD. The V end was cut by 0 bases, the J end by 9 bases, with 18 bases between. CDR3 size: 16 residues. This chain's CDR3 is CAISESRNRVGREQFF. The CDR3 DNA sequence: TGTGCCATCAGTGAGTCTAGGAACAGGGTGGGACGTGAGCAGTTCTTC.

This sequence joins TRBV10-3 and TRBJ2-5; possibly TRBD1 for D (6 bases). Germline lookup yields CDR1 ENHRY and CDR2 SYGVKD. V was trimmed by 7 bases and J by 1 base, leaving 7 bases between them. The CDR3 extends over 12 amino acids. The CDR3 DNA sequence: TGTGCCATCAAGGACAGCCAAGAGACCCAGTACTTC. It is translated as CAIKDSQETQYF.

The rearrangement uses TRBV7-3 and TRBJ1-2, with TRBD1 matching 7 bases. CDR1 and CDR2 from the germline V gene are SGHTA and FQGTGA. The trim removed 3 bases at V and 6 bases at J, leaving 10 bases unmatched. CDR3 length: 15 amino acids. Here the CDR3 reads CASSFLRGRTHGYTF. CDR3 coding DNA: TGTGCCAGCAGCTTCCTGAGGGGGCGCACACATGGCTACACCTTC.